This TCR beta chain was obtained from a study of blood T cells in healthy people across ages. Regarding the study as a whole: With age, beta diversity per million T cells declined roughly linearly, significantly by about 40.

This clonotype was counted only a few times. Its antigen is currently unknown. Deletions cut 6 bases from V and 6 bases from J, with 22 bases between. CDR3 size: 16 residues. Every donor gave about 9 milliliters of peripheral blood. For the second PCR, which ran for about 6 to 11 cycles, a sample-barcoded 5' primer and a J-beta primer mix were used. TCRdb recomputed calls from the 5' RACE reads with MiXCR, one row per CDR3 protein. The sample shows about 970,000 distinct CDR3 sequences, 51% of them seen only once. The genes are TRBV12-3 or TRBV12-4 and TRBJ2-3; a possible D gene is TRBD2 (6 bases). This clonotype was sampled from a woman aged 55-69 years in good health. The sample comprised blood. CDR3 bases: TGTGCCAGCAGCCGACGGGGTAGCGGAGGCGGGGATACGCAGTATTTT. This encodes CASSRRGSGGGDTQYF.